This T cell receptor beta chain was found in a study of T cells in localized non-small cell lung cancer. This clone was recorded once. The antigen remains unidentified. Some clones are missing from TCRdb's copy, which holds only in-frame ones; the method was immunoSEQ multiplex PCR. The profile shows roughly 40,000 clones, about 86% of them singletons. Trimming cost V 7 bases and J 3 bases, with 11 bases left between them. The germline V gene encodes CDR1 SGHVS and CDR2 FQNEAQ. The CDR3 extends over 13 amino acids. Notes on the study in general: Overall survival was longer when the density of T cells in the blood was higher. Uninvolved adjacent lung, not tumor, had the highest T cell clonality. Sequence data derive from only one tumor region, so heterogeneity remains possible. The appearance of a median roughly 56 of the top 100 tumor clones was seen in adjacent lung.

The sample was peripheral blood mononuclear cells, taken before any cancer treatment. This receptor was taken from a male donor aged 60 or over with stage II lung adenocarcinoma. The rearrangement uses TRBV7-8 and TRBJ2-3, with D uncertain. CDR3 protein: CASILGPTDTQYF. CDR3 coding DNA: TGTGCCAGCATCCTAGGCCCAACAGATACGCAGTATTTT.